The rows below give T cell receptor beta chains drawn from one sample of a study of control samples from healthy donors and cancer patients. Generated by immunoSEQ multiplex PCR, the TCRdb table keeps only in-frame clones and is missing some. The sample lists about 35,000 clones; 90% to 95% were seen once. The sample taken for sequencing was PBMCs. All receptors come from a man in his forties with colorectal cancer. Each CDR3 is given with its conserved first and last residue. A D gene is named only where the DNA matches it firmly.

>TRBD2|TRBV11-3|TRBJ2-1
CASSLGYGGGIDEQFF
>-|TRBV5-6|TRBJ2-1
CASSRPYSYNEQFF
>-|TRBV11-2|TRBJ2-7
CASSLDGGVSGYEQYF
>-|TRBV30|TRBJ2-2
CAWSAGWTGELFF
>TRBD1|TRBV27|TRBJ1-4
CASSSTRDRINEKLFF
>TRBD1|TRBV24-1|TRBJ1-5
CATSDSPRGQGDQPQHF
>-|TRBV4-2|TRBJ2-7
CASSQDGAGYSSYEQYF
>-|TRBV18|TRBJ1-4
CASSRGGQNEKLFF
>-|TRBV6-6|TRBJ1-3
CASSPLAGGNSGNTIYF
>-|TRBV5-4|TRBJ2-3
CASSTTGGIPTDTQYF
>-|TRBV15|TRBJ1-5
CATSRVSQLYQPQHF
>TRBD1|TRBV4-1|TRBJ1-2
CASSLHSQGGQGYTF
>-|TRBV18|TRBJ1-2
CASLFARERSGYTF
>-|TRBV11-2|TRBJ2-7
CASSPQGFYEQYF